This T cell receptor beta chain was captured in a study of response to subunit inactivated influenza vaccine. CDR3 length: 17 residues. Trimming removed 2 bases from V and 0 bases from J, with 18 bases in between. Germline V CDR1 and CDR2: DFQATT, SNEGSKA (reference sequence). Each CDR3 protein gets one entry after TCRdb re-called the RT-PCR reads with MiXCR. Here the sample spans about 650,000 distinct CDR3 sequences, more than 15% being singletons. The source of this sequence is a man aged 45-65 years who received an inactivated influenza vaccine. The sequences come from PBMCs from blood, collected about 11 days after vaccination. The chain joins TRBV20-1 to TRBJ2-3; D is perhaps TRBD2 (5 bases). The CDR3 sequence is CSARSFGLDVSTDTQYF. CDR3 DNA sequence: TGCAGTGCTAGAAGTTTTGGACTTGACGTTAGCACAGATACGCAGTATTTT.